The 26 T cell receptor beta chains below all came from one sample that was sequenced in a study of blood T cell repertoires in COVID-19. Profiling relied on immunoSEQ multiplex PCR, and the TCRdb table lists in-frame clones only, not all of them. Of roughly 380,000 clones in the sample, about 90% are singletons; the top ten hold under 3%. Sequencing was done on a sample of PBMCs or T cells enriched from blood (not recorded which). The origin of the receptors is a woman in her 30s who had recovered from COVID-19.

The rearrangement uses TRBV14 and TRBJ2-3; 9 nucleotides line up with TRBD2. V lost 1 base to trimming and J lost 3 bases; unmatched junction nucleotides: 5. Germline V gives CDR1 SGHDN, CDR2 FVKESK. This CDR3 comprises 16 residues. The CDR3 reads CASSQGRLAGTDTQYF. The DNA of the CDR3 is TGTGCCAGCAGCCAAGGAAGGCTAGCGGGGACAGATACGCAGTATTTT.

The chain combines TRBV7-2 with TRBJ2-5; weak D call: TRBD2 (5 bases). CDR1 and CDR2 (germline): SGHTA, FQGNSA. The CDR3 spans 14 residues. The V and J ends lost 5 bases and 2 bases respectively, with 12 bases between them. The CDR3 region has the DNA TGTGCCAGCAGCCCTGGACGGACTCAAGAGACCCAGTACTTC. It specifies CASSPGRTQETQYF.

The chain recombines TRBV14 with TRBJ2-1, with TRBD2 matching over 11 bases. With V trimmed by 5 bases and J by 9 bases, 6 bases remained unmatched. Germline assignment: CDR1 SGHDN and CDR2 FVKESK. The CDR3 spans 14 residues. CDR3 nucleotides: TGTGCCAGCAGCTCAACTAGCGGGAGTGGTGAGCAGTTCTTC. Translated: CASSSTSGSGEQFF.

This chain joins TRBV19 and TRBJ2-1; TRBD1 matches 7 bases. The germline CDR1 and CDR2 sequences are LNHDA and SQIVND (reference sequence). Trimming removed 3 bases from V and 6 bases from J; junction bases left unmatched: 11. The CDR3 is 16 amino acids. The CDR3 region has the DNA TGTGCCAGTAGTATTTCCCCACAGGGGTTCGGCAATGAGCAGTTCTTC. As protein: CASSISPQGFGNEQFF.

V gene TRBV27 combines with J gene TRBJ2-7; 9 positions agree with TRBD2. Germline assignment: CDR1 MNHEY and CDR2 SMNVEV (reference sequence). The CDR3 spans 16 residues. After removal of 6 bases from V and 1 base from J, the junction contained 10 bases not matched to a gene. CDR3 nucleotide sequence: TGTGCCAGCAGCCCAGCGGGGGGATCGACATCCTACGAGCAGTACTTC. Translating it yields CASSPAGGSTSYEQYF.

The rearrangement uses TRBV3-1 (or the pseudogene TRBV3-2) and TRBJ1-1; D is unresolved. Trimming shortened V by 0 bases and J by 11 bases, and 10 bases separated the two germline ends. The CDR3 is 12 residues long. Per germline, CDR1 LGHDT and CDR2 YNNKEL (reference sequence). As DNA, the CDR3 is TGTGCCAGCAGCCAAGAAAATATAGCGGCTTTCTTT. Translation gives CASSQENIAAFF.

The chain joins TRBV6-5 to TRBJ2-7; D is possibly TRBD1 (6 bases). Germline loops: CDR1 MNHEY, CDR2 SVGAGI. CDR3 length: 13 amino acids. The V gene lost 0 bases and the J gene lost 6 bases, with 9 bases spanning the gap. The CDR3, as DNA: TGTGCCAGCAGTTACTCGACAGGTCCCGAGCAGTACTTC. It yields the protein CASSYSTGPEQYF.

This clone was observed once. The chain employs TRBV4-1 and TRBJ2-3; 14 bases fit TRBD2. Germline V gene sequence: CDR1 MGHRA, CDR2 YSYEKL. V gave up 4 bases and J gave up 4 bases; unmatched junction bases: 10. CDR3 length: 18 residues. CDR3 DNA: TGCGCCAGCAGCCCCCTATCGGGACTAGCGGGAGCAGCAGATACGCAGTATTTT. Its protein is CASSPLSGLAGAADTQYF.

This chain links TRBV5-6 with TRBJ1-5, with D unresolved. The V gene's germline CDR1 is SGHDT and CDR2 YYEEEE. This CDR3 spans 13 amino acids. Trimming pared 2 bases from V and 5 bases from J, leaving 8 bases between. The CDR3 DNA reads TGTGCCAGCAGCTTAGGACTCTATCAGCCCCAGCATTTT. It specifies CASSLGLYQPQHF.

The chain has TRBV6-5 and TRBJ1-2; D gene ambiguous. Germline CDR1 reads MNHEY; CDR2 reads SVGAGI. This CDR3 is 13 amino acids long. Trimming removed 6 bases at V and 8 bases at J, with 16 bases between. The CDR3 reads CASRASTFGGYTF. CDR3 in DNA: TGTGCCAGCAGGGCCTCCACTTTCGGGGGCTACACCTTC.

Note on this clone: Other DNA variants within this sample encode the same CDR3. J is TRBJ1-6 and V is TRBV11-2, with D unclear. The V end was cut by 4 bases, the J end by 7 bases, with 2 bases between. Germline V CDR1 and CDR2: SGHAT, FQNNGV. The CDR3 covers 11 residues. Written as DNA, the CDR3 is TGTGCCAGCAGCTCGAATTCACCCCTCCACTTT. Protein product: CASSSNSPLHF.

The V gene is TRBV3-1 (or the pseudogene TRBV3-2), the J gene TRBJ1-5, with unresolved D. In germline, CDR1 is LGHDT, CDR2 YNNKEL (reference sequence). The CDR3 is 14 amino acids. Trimming pared 5 bases from V and 0 bases from J, leaving 8 bases between. Here the CDR3 reads CASSEAFSNQPQHF. DNA for the CDR3: TGTGCCAGCAGCGAAGCCTTTAGCAATCAGCCCCAGCATTTT.

V is TRBV27 and J is TRBJ1-1; 7 bases match TRBD1. The germline gives CDR1 MNHEY, CDR2 SMNVEV (reference sequence). Losses at the gene ends were 8 bases for V and 2 bases for J; bases not matched to a gene: 11. This CDR3 is built from 15 residues. CDR3: CASLSYGTANTEAFF. In nucleotides, the CDR3 is TGTGCCAGCCTCTCGTATGGGACAGCTAACACTGAAGCTTTCTTT.

The chain has TRBV10-3 and TRBJ1-1; D remains unclear. The V gene lost 0 bases and the J gene lost 0 bases, with 11 bases spanning the gap. Per germline, CDR1 ENHRY and CDR2 SYGVKD. This CDR3 is built from 16 residues. The CDR3 DNA is TGTGCCATCAGTGAGTCACGAGACAACGTGAACACTGAAGCTTTCTTT. Translating gives CAISESRDNVNTEAFF.

This rearrangement joins TRBV15 to TRBJ1-1; D may be TRBD1 (6 bases). The CDR3 extends over 15 amino acids. The V gene lost 0 bases and the J gene lost 11 bases, with 19 bases spanning the gap. Per germline, CDR1 LNHNV and CDR2 YYDKDF (reference sequence). CDR3 loop: CATSRELAGALRAFF. CDR3 in DNA: TGTGCCACCAGCAGAGAACTGGCAGGGGCCCTGAGGGCTTTCTTT.

The chain couples TRBV28 to TRBJ1-2; the D gene is possibly TRBD1 (5 bases). Germline V CDR1 and CDR2: MDHEN, SYDVKM. Trimming removed 2 bases at V and 6 bases at J, with 16 bases between. The CDR3 runs 15 residues. The CDR3 protein is CASSLGGWGRDGYTF. The CDR3, as DNA: TGTGCCAGCAGTTTAGGGGGGTGGGGAAGAGATGGCTACACCTTC.

This rearrangement joins TRBV7-2 to TRBJ2-7; D perhaps matches TRBD1 (5 bases). Per germline, CDR1 SGHTA and CDR2 FQGNSA. The ends were cut back, 3 bases at V and 1 base at J, with 13 bases in the middle. CDR3 length equals 15 residues. This chain's CDR3 is CASSFLDSRSYEQYF. The CDR3 DNA reads TGTGCCAGCAGCTTCCTCGACAGCCGATCCTACGAGCAGTACTTC.

Only one count was recorded for this clone. V is TRBV10-3 and J is TRBJ2-5; 8 positions agree with TRBD2. The germline V gene encodes CDR1 ENHRY and CDR2 SYGVKD. This CDR3 contains 14 residues. J lost 4 bases, V lost 5 bases, and 6 bases had no gene match. Here the CDR3 DNA reads TGTGCCATCAGTCTGGGACTAGGTGGAGAGACCCAGTACTTC. Residues: CAISLGLGGETQYF.

The V and J genes are TRBV4-2 and TRBJ2-1; 10 nucleotides agree with TRBD2. This CDR3 spans 17 amino acids. Per germline, CDR1 LGHNA and CDR2 YNFKEQ. The V and J ends lost 1 base and 6 bases, in that order; junction bases with no gene match: 9. The CDR3 here is CASSQAALAGGTNEQFF. CDR3 DNA sequence: TGTGCCAGCAGCCAAGCGGCCTTAGCGGGGGGAACCAATGAGCAGTTCTTC.

The chain carries TRBV28 and TRBJ2-7; 7 positions match TRBD2. CDR1 is MDHEN, CDR2 SYDVKM, per germline. CDR3 size: 13 residues. The junction had 13 bases not matched to a gene; V was cut back by 6 bases and J by 11 bases. The CDR3 coding sequence is TGTGCCAGCAGACCGGGACTTCCCGGGGGGAAGTACTTC. Its translation: CASRPGLPGGKYF.

The J gene is TRBJ1-2, the V gene TRBV5-1; D call uncertain. The V and J ends lost 4 bases and 5 bases respectively, with 24 bases between them. This CDR3 contains 17 residues. Looked up from germline, CDR1 is SGHRS and CDR2 is YFSETQ. The CDR3 is CASSRRYNRELTYGYTF. The CDR3 nucleotides are TGCGCCAGCAGCCGACGATACAACAGAGAACTTACGTATGGCTACACCTTC. The entire variable domain, with the rest obtained from reference TRBV5-1 and TRBJ1-2, is as follows: KAGVTQTPRYLIKTRGQQVTLSCSPISGHRSVSWYQQTPGQGLQFLFEYFSETQRNKGNFPGRFSGRQFSNSRSEMNVSTLELGDSALYLCASSRRYNRELTYGYTFGSGTRLTVV.

The rearrangement uses TRBV7-9 and TRBJ1-4, with 11 bases lining up with TRBD1. Germline trimming cut 3 bases from V and 6 bases from J; bases unmatched to any gene: 3. The CDR3 loop spans 15 amino acids. CDR1 and CDR2 (germline): SEHNR, FQNEAQ (reference sequence). CDR3 DNA sequence: TGTGCCAGCAGCTTTGGGGGACAGGGGGATGAAAAACTGTTTTTT. Translated, it gives CASSFGGQGDEKLFF.

The J gene is TRBJ2-3, the V gene TRBV7-9; TRBD2 is a possible D gene (5 bases). The length of the CDR3 is 15 residues. Trimming pared 5 bases from V and 2 bases from J, leaving 14 bases between. Germline V gives CDR1 SEHNR, CDR2 FQNEAQ (reference sequence). The CDR3 protein is CASSTGAGPTDTQYF. The CDR3 DNA reads TGTGCCAGCAGCACCGGCGCGGGCCCCACAGATACGCAGTATTTT.

The rearrangement uses TRBV7-3 and TRBJ2-2, with D perhaps matching TRBD1 (6 bases). The CDR3 totals 13 residues. Germline CDR1 and CDR2: SGHTA and FQGTGA. The V and J ends lost 5 bases and 5 bases respectively, with 9 bases between them. CDR3 bases: TGTGCCAGCAGCCCCGACAGGACCGGGGAGCTGTTTTTT. Encoded protein: CASSPDRTGELFF.

The chain recombines TRBV14 with TRBJ2-7, with a weak D call TRBD1 (5 bases). The CDR3 runs to 13 residues. V dropped 4 bases and J dropped 3 bases, with 10 bases sitting between them. CDR1 is SGHDN, CDR2 FVKESK, per germline. As DNA, the CDR3 is TGTGCCAGCAGCCCCCTCGACAGCTACGAGCAGTACTTC. Its translation is CASSPLDSYEQYF.

This chain links TRBV27 with TRBJ2-3; D is undetermined. This CDR3 has 13 amino acids. Germline V gene lookup returns CDR1 MNHEY and CDR2 SMNVEV (reference sequence). With 3 bases removed from V and 0 bases from J, the gap between germline ends came to 4 bases. CDR3 residues: CASSFRSTDTQYF. The CDR3 region has the DNA TGTGCCAGCAGTTTCAGAAGCACAGATACGCAGTATTTT.